This T cell receptor (beta chain) was observed in a study of post-analysis software for immune sequencing data. General study findings and limits: Four or five TRBV segments, TRBV5-6, TRBV5-1 and TRBV20-1 among them, were found more frequent in patients than controls.

Prepared libraries of TCR beta cDNA carried unique molecular identifiers. cDNA molecules numbering approximately 500,000 came from approximately 0.91 to 9.4 million T cells. TCRdb processed the PCR reads anew with MiXCR; each CDR3 protein has one entry. The data contain some 690,000 distinct CDR3 sequences, approximately 30% of them singletons. Germline trimming cut 6 bases from V and 0 bases from J; bases unmatched to any gene: 5. CDR1 is ENHRY and CDR2 is SYGVKD in the germline V gene. The length of the CDR3 is 15 residues. There are a few counts of this clonotype. What it binds is unknown. The sequence was obtained from a girl between 10 and 17 years old with multiple sclerosis. Sequencing was performed on blood. The chain uses TRBV10-3 and TRBJ2-7; TRBD1 matches at 10 bases. Written as DNA, the CDR3 is TGTGCCATCAGCACCGGGACAGGGGACTCCTACGAGCAGTACTTC. As protein: CAISTGTGDSYEQYF.